The next 17 T cell receptor beta chains were all read from a single sample in a study of T-cell reconstitution after alpha-beta-depleted transplantation in children. A TCRbeta library incorporating unique molecular identifiers was prepared. TCRdb redid the calling of the PCR reads with MiXCR, one entry per CDR3 protein. There are about a million distinct CDR3 sequences in the sample; 25% to 30% occur only once, and over 25% lies in the top ten. The material sequenced was PBMCs, mostly from graft donor cells, taken 360 days after TCRalphabeta/CD19-depleted stem cell transplant. All receptors come from a boy in the first two years of life who had a stem cell transplant for SCID, so the T cells may come from the graft donor.

This clonotype was picked up a small number of times. V gene TRBV7-2 combines with J gene TRBJ2-5, with 8 bases lining up with TRBD2. Germline values: CDR1 SGHTA, CDR2 FQGNSA. With V trimmed by 5 bases and J by 4 bases, 9 bases remained unmatched. This CDR3 is built from 15 residues. The CDR3 coding sequence is TGTGCCAGCAGCCTGCGGCGGGGGGCATCAGAGACCCAGTACTTC. It is translated as CASSLRRGASETQYF. Combining the CDR3 with reference TRBV7-2 and TRBJ2-5 gives the whole variable domain GAGVSQSPSNKVTEKGKDVELRCDPISGHTALYWYRQSLGQGLEFLIYFQGNSAPDKSGLPSDRFSAERTGGSVSTLTIQRTQQEDSAVYLCASSLRRGASETQYFGPGTRLLVL.

The chain has TRBV7-3 and TRBJ1-1, with 7 bases aligning to TRBD1. V was clipped by 4 bases and J by 0 bases; unmatched bases: 17. The CDR3 is 19 amino acids. Looked up from germline, CDR1 is SGHTA and CDR2 is FQGTGA. CDR3 in DNA: TGTGCCAGCAGCTCCCCCAGACAGGGCGCCCCTGTCATGAACACTGAAGCTTTCTTT. Encoded protein: CASSSPRQGAPVMNTEAFF.

This clonotype was recorded a few times. The J gene is TRBJ1-3, the V gene TRBV5-1; unclear D gene. V shed 1 base and J shed 0 bases, with 8 bases lying between them. CDR1 is SGHRS, CDR2 YFSETQ, per germline. The CDR3 contains 15 residues. In DNA form, the CDR3 reads TGCGCCAGCAGCTTGACCCGGAGCTCTGGAAACACCATATATTTT. This encodes CASSLTRSSGNTIYF.

This clonotype was recorded a few times. The J gene is TRBJ1-1, the V gene TRBV7-3, with D unclear. V was pared by 2 bases and J by 3 bases, with 7 bases between. The CDR3 runs 13 residues. CDR1 SGHTA and CDR2 FQGTGA come from the germline V gene. CDR3 DNA: TGTGCCAGCAGCTTAGTGAGGGACACTGAAGCTTTCTTT. Encoded protein: CASSLVRDTEAFF.

In this sample, this clonotype turned up a few times. This chain joins TRBV20-1 and TRBJ2-5; weak D call: TRBD2 (5 bases). The CDR3 runs to 14 residues. V was pared by 0 bases and J by 5 bases, with 13 bases between. The germline gives CDR1 DFQATT, CDR2 SNEGSKA (reference sequence). This CDR3 reads CSARDSRGLETQYF. In DNA form, the CDR3 reads TGCAGTGCTAGAGATAGTCGGGGATTGGAGACCCAGTACTTC.

This clonotype has a handful of counts. The chain uses TRBV4-1 and TRBJ2-3; D may match TRBD1 or TRBD2 (7 bases each). Trimming cost V 7 bases and J 5 bases, with 28 bases left between them. This CDR3 region has 18 residues. Germline loops: CDR1 MGHRA, CDR2 YSYEKL. This CDR3 is CASNQGPWRGTELDTQYF. CDR3 sequence (DNA): TGCGCCAGCAACCAGGGGCCGTGGCGGGGGACAGAACTAGATACGCAGTATTTT.

V gene TRBV5-1 combines with J gene TRBJ2-1; 8 bases match TRBD2. CDR3 length equals 15 residues. With 4 bases clipped from V and 2 bases from J, the junction kept 5 bases outside the gene matches. The germline gives CDR1 SGHRS, CDR2 YFSETQ. CDR3 region: CASSKPGLAYNEQFF. The CDR3 DNA reads as TGCGCCAGCAGCAAACCGGGACTAGCCTACAATGAGCAGTTCTTC.

This chain links TRBV29-1 with TRBJ2-1; 14 bases match TRBD2. V shed 6 bases and J 5 bases; nucleotides not matched to a gene: 9. CDR3 length: 16 residues. Germline loops: CDR1 SQVTM, CDR2 ANQGSEA. CDR3 in DNA: TGCAGCGTAGGACGACTAGCGGGGGGGATAAACAATGAGCAGTTCTTC. Translated, it gives CSVGRLAGGINNEQFF.

A few counts support this clonotype. CDR3 nucleotide sequence: TGCGCCAGCAGCTTGCAGCCGACAGGTAAAACCTACGAGCAGTACTTC. It is translated as CASSLQPTGKTYEQYF. The V and J genes are TRBV5-1 and TRBJ2-7; the D gene is possibly TRBD1 (6 bases). The CDR3 extends over 16 amino acids. Germline-derived CDR1 and CDR2 are SGHRS and YFSETQ. Trimming took 1 base from V and 2 from J, leaving 16 bases between them.

V is TRBV6-2 or TRBV6-3 and J is TRBJ1-5; possibly TRBD1 for D (5 bases). Germline V lookup: CDR1 MNHEY, CDR2 SVGEGT. Trimming stripped 2 bases from V and 0 bases from J, with 11 bases between. The length of the CDR3 is 16 residues. The CDR3 nucleotides are TGTGCCAGCAGTTACCGTCGGGGGTATAGCAATCAGCCCCAGCATTTT. Its translation is CASSYRRGYSNQPQHF.

The chain links TRBV7-2 to TRBJ1-4; 7 bases are shared with TRBD1. The junction had 13 bases not matched to a gene; V was cut back by 4 bases and J by 8 bases. This CDR3 is 16 amino acids long. Germline lookup yields CDR1 SGHTA and CDR2 FQGNSA. The CDR3 is CASSSDREGFGEKLFF. Here the CDR3 DNA reads TGTGCCAGCAGCTCCGACAGGGAAGGTTTCGGGGAAAAACTGTTTTTT.

This clonotype has more than one count but fewer than ten. The chain carries TRBV2 and TRBJ2-1; D assignment may be TRBD1 or TRBD2 (6 bases each). Germline V gives CDR1 SNHLY, CDR2 FYNNEI. Trimming left V 10 bases short and J 3 bases short, with 16 bases between. The CDR3 contains 14 residues. DNA of the CDR3: TGTGCCACCGAGGAAGGGGGAGGCTACAATGAGCAGTTCTTC. Encoded protein: CATEEGGGYNEQFF.

This clonotype was detected only a few times. The gene calls are TRBV4-3 and TRBJ1-2; D is ambiguous. With 0 bases removed from V and 3 bases from J, the gap between germline ends came to 8 bases. This CDR3 has 14 residues. Germline CDR1 is LGHNA and CDR2 is YSLEER. CDR3 protein: CASSQDWADYGYTF. The CDR3 region has the DNA TGCGCCAGCAGCCAAGATTGGGCAGACTATGGCTACACCTTC.

The rearrangement uses TRBV3-1 and TRBJ2-3; TRBD2 is a possible D gene (6 bases). There are 18 residues in the CDR3. V was clipped by 0 bases and J by 2 bases, with 18 bases between them. CDR1 and CDR2 from the germline V gene are LGHDT and YNNKEL (reference sequence). For the CDR3, the DNA is TGTGCCAGCAGCCAAGAACGGTCTTGGCGGGGATCCACAGATACGCAGTATTTT. The encoded protein is CASSQERSWRGSTDTQYF.

The chain recombines TRBV20-1 with TRBJ2-2; no definite D call. V shed 0 bases and J shed 3 bases, with 11 bases lying between them. CDR1 and CDR2 (germline): DFQATT, SNEGSKA (reference sequence). The CDR3 loop spans 15 amino acids. In DNA, the CDR3 is TGCAGTGCTAGAGATCTGGTTAGGGACACCGGGGAGCTGTTTTTT. Translated: CSARDLVRDTGELFF.

This rearrangement joins TRBV12-5 to TRBJ2-3, with D possibly called TRBD1 or TRBD2 (5 bases each). Trimming stripped 5 bases from V and 0 bases from J, with 21 bases between. Germline CDR1 LGHNT, CDR2 FRNRAP. The CDR3 has 18 residues. This CDR3 reads CASGDPFGRGRSTDTQYF. The CDR3 nucleotides are TGTGCTAGTGGTGACCCTTTCGGCCGGGGACGGAGCACAGATACGCAGTATTTT.

The rearrangement links TRBV7-3 to TRBJ2-1, with 13 positions matching TRBD2. The length of the CDR3 is 16 residues. With V trimmed by 0 bases and J by 7 bases, 3 bases remained unmatched. The germline V gene has CDR1 SGHTA and CDR2 FQGTGA. The DNA of the CDR3 is TGTGCCAGCAGCTTAACCGGGACTAGCGGGGTGAATGAGCAGTTCTTC. It is translated as CASSLTGTSGVNEQFF.